This TCR beta chain was sequenced in a study of CDR3 diversity in severe acne. Germline assignment: CDR1 DFQATT and CDR2 SNEGSKA (reference sequence). CDR3 size: 18 residues. Trimming took 1 base from V and 3 from J; bases not matched to a gene: 15. MiXCR, applied by TCRdb to the PCR reads, yields one record per CDR3 protein. In the table there are about 90,000 distinct CDR3 sequences, 45% to 50% of which are singletons. The sample was blood. The J gene is TRBJ2-3, the V gene TRBV20-1, with 8 nucleotides matching TRBD2. This clonotype was obtained from a male donor in good health, serving as a control. The CDR3 here is CSARGPLRGAGVTDTQYF. The DNA of the CDR3 is TGCAGTGCTAGAGGACCCTTAAGGGGAGCGGGAGTTACAGATACGCAGTATTTT.